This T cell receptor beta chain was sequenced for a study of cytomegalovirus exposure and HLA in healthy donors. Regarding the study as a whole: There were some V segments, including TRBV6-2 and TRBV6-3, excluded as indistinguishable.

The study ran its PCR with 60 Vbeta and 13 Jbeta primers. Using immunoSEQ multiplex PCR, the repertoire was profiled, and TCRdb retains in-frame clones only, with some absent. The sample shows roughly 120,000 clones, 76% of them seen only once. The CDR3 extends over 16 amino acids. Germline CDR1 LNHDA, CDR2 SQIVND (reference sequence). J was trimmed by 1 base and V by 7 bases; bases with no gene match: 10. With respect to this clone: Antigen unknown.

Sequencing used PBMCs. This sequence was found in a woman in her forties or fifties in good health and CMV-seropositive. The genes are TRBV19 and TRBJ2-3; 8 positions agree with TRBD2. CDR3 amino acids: CASTPAGRGGTDTQYF. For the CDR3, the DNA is TGTGCCAGTACCCCCGCGGGGCGGGGGGGCACAGATACGCAGTATTTT.